The 8 T cell receptor beta chains given below trace back to one sample, sequenced in a study of OX40 agonist ivuxolimab in advanced cancers. The library was built by means of the immunoSEQ multiplex PCR assay. Sourced from immuneACCESS, this table was stored by TCRdb with only in-frame sequences that have V and J called. A share of the clones is absent; for the studies checked, an unresolved V gene accounts for under half, and the remainder has no known explanation. Recorded for this sample are about 35,000 clones; 80% to 85% of them occurred a single time. The ten most abundant clones make up 1.8% of the sample. Material: CD4+ or CD8+ T cells sorted from blood, obtained in a trial of the OX40 agonist ivuxolimab. The receptor set was obtained from an adult with an advanced solid tumor such as melanoma, head and neck, liver or kidney cancer.

The chain is built from TRBV4-2 and TRBJ2-2, with a tentative D call TRBD1 (5 bases). Trimming cost V 3 bases and J 1 base, with 9 bases left between them. This CDR3 region has 15 residues. The germline gives CDR1 LGHNA, CDR2 YNFKEQ. In DNA, the CDR3 is TGTGCCAGCAGCCATCCCACAGGGAACACCGGGGAGCTGTTTTTT. Its translation: CASSHPTGNTGELFF.

The chain has TRBV21-1 and TRBJ2-1; the tabulated D call, TRBD1, remains unverified against the DNA. TRBV21-1 represents a pseudogene. CDR3 length: 16 amino acids. DNA for the CDR3: TGTGCCAGCAGCAGACCGCGGACAGGGTTCTACAATGAGCAGTTCTTC. The encoded protein is CASSRPRTGFYNEQFF.

Written as DNA, the CDR3 is TGTGCCAGCAGCGCTTCTAGCGGGAGGGCGCAAGAGCAGTACTTC. This translates into CASSASSGRAQEQYF. The chain employs TRBV5-5 and TRBJ2-7; TRBD2 agrees at 12 bases. Germline V CDR1 and CDR2: SGHKS, YYEKEE (reference sequence). Trimming removed 4 bases from V and 7 bases from J; junction bases left unmatched: 9. The CDR3 contains 15 residues. Full variable domain (outside the CDR3, taken from reference TRBV5-5 and TRBJ2-7): DAGVTQSPTHLIKTRGQQVTLRCSPISGHKSVSWYQQVLGQGPQFIFQYYEKEERGRGNFPDRFSARQFPNYSSELNVNALLLGDSALYLCASSASSGRAQEQYFGPGTRLTVT.

This sequence joins TRBV9 and TRBJ2-5; D unresolved. Judging by the DNA end, TRBJ2-7 fits better; the J call may be wrong. Germline values: CDR1 SGDLS, CDR2 YYNGEE. This CDR3 region has 14 residues. This chain's CDR3 is CASSVDLVTGEQYF. The CDR3 DNA follows: TGTGCCAGCAGCGTAGATCTAGTTACTGGCGAGCAGTACTTC.

This chain links TRBV2 with TRBJ1-2; 8 bases match TRBD1. The CDR3 spans 17 residues. V was clipped by 3 bases and J by 4 bases; unmatched bases: 13. Germline loops: CDR1 SNHLY, CDR2 FYNNEI. DNA of the CDR3: TGTGCCAGCAGTGATTCGGACAGGGCCGGTTCACCCTATGGCTACACCTTC. It encodes CASSDSDRAGSPYGYTF. Drawing the rest from reference TRBV2 and TRBJ1-2, the complete variable domain is EPEVTQTPSHQVTQMGQEVILRCVPISNHLYFYWYRQILGQKVEFLVSFYNNEISEKSEIFDDQFSVERPDGSNFTLKIRSTKLEDSAMYFCASSDSDRAGSPYGYTFGSGTRLTVV.

This rearrangement joins TRBV19 to TRBJ1-2; D call uncertain. V lost 5 bases to trimming and J lost 7 bases, with 20 bases between them. Germline CDR1 reads LNHDA; CDR2 reads SQIVND (reference sequence). There are 15 residues in the CDR3. The CDR3 DNA follows: TGTGCCAGTAGTTTGGCCCTCACGACTCCTGGTGGCTACACCTTC. As protein: CASSLALTTPGGYTF. Full variable domain (remainder filled in from reference TRBV19 and TRBJ1-2): DGGITQSPKYLFRKEGQNVTLSCEQNLNHDAMYWYRQDPGQGLRLIYYSQIVNDFQKGDIAEGYSVSREKKESFPLTVTSAQKNPTAFYLCASSLALTTPGGYTFGSGTRLTVV.

V usage is TRBV27 and J usage is TRBJ2-1; D uncertain. CDR3 size: 14 residues. CDR1 is MNHEY and CDR2 is SMNVEV in the germline V gene (reference sequence). V was clipped by 5 bases and J by 4 bases, with 12 bases between them. CDR3 residues: CASSQATVYNEQFF. The CDR3 nucleotides are TGTGCCAGCAGTCAAGCCACAGTTTACAATGAGCAGTTCTTC.

This clone appeared a few times. The chain combines TRBV6-5 with TRBJ1-6; D is undetermined. Germline-derived CDR1 and CDR2 are MNHEY and SVGAGI. V lost 6 bases and J lost 5, with 14 bases in between. The CDR3 totals 15 residues. The CDR3 reads CASSPRTLNNSPLHF. The CDR3 DNA is TGTGCCAGCAGCCCCCGGACCCTTAATAATTCACCCCTCCACTTT.